Following are 23 T cell receptor beta chains from one sample sequenced in a study of Graves' ophthalmopathy and Graves' hyperthyroidism. Investigators amplified TCR beta CDR3 regions from RNA transcripts. An opening RT-PCR round employed HTBI primers and preceded a second-round multiplex PCR. TCRdb re-analysed the multiplex PCR reads in MiXCR, keeping a single row per CDR3 protein. The profile shows over a million distinct CDR3 sequences, around a third of them singletons. The source material was peripheral blood or thyroid tissue (not recorded which). Receptors originate from an adult man with Graves' hyperthyroidism.

The chain couples TRBV6-5 to TRBJ2-5, with D possibly being TRBD1 (5 bases). CDR3 size: 14 residues. Looked up from germline, CDR1 is MNHEY and CDR2 is SVGAGI. V was cut by 0 bases and J by 9 bases, with 14 bases left in between. The DNA for the CDR3 is TGTGCCAGCAGTTACTCAGGGCCCCAGGGTCCCCAGTACTTC. Protein sequence: CASSYSGPQGPQYF.

V is TRBV10-3 and J is TRBJ2-7; 7 bases align to TRBD2. The CDR3 is 16 amino acids. The germline V gene has CDR1 ENHRY and CDR2 SYGVKD. Trimming took 10 bases from V and 2 from J; bases not matched to a gene: 17. CDR3 protein: CASSPGLGRGAYEQYF. The CDR3 DNA reads TGTGCCAGCTCACCGGGCTTGGGACGGGGGGCCTACGAGCAGTACTTC.

The chain links TRBV27 to TRBJ2-5; 7 nucleotides match TRBD2. The CDR3 is made up of 18 amino acids. Germline V gene lookup returns CDR1 MNHEY and CDR2 SMNVEV (reference sequence). V gave up 5 bases and J gave up 7 bases; unmatched junction bases: 22. The CDR3 loop reads CASSPHPQLGRAWGTQYF. The CDR3 DNA sequence: TGTGCCAGCAGTCCCCATCCACAACTAGGGAGGGCCTGGGGGACCCAGTACTTC.

This clonotype showed up just a few times. The chain joins TRBV4-3 to TRBJ2-7; 7 nucleotides line up with TRBD2. The junction had 1 base not matched to a gene; V was cut back by 2 bases and J by 3 bases. The CDR3 has 13 amino acids. The germline V gene encodes CDR1 LGHNA and CDR2 YSLEER. The CDR3 nucleotides are TGCGCCAGCAGCCAAATAGCGGGCTACGAGCAGTACTTC. This translates into CASSQIAGYEQYF.

This clonotype has ten or more counts. The chain links TRBV29-1 to TRBJ2-7; 13 bases agree with TRBD2. The CDR3 extends over 14 amino acids. V was pared by 6 bases and J by 4 bases, with 6 bases of the junction left unmatched. CDR1 and CDR2 from the germline V gene are SQVTM and ANQGSEA. The CDR3: CSVAGLAGAYEQYF. CDR3 DNA sequence: TGCAGCGTGGCAGGACTAGCGGGGGCTTACGAGCAGTACTTC.

This clonotype was picked up a small number of times. Possible read error: a much larger clone is one base away. The CDR3 DNA reads TGTGCCAGCAGAAACCCTGGGACCTACGAGCAGTACTTC. Residues: CASRNPGTYEQYF. This chain connects TRBV12-3 or TRBV12-4 to TRBJ2-7; D remains unclear. The CDR3 runs 13 residues. V dropped 6 bases and J dropped 2 bases, with 11 bases sitting between them.

This clonotype appeared many times. The chain is built from TRBV10-3 and TRBJ1-1, with 10 bases fitting TRBD1. The CDR3 is made up of 13 amino acids. Germline values: CDR1 ENHRY, CDR2 SYGVKD. V gave up 6 bases and J gave up 4 bases; unmatched junction bases: 2. The CDR3 bases are TGTGCCATCAGCGGGGACAGGGGCACTGAAGCTTTCTTT. Protein sequence: CAISGDRGTEAFF.

This clonotype occurred many times. This sequence joins TRBV2 and TRBJ2-5; possible D gene TRBD1, 5 bases. V lost 2 bases to trimming and J lost 1 base, with 11 bases between them. CDR3 length: 15 residues. Germline V gene sequence: CDR1 SNHLY, CDR2 FYNNEI. DNA for the CDR3: TGTGCCAGCAGTGAAAGTTTAGGGGCCCAAGAGACCCAGTACTTC. Protein: CASSESLGAQETQYF.

This clonotype was seen only a few times. The chain carries TRBV20-1 and TRBJ2-7; a weak D match, TRBD2 (5 bases). Trimming took off 3 bases at V and 3 bases at J, with 18 bases between the two ends. There are 15 residues in the CDR3. Germline V gene data show CDR1 as DFQATT and CDR2 as SNEGSKA (reference sequence). The CDR3 DNA is TGCAGTGCTAGCTCTAAGGAACGGAGGCTCTACGAGCAGTACTTC. It is translated as CSASSKERRLYEQYF.

The chain combines TRBV19 with TRBJ2-6, with D perhaps assigned TRBD1 or TRBD2 (5 bases each). CDR1 and CDR2 (germline): LNHDA, SQIVND (reference sequence). The ends were cut back, 5 bases at V and 8 bases at J, with 10 bases in the middle. This CDR3 comprises 13 residues. The CDR3 region is CASSGDGPNVLTF. The CDR3 DNA is TGTGCCAGTAGTGGGGACGGCCCCAACGTCCTGACTTTC.

This chain uses TRBV7-9 with TRBJ1-1; D is unresolved. Germline values: CDR1 SEHNR, CDR2 FQNEAQ (reference sequence). Trimming removed 1 base from V and 0 bases from J, with 12 bases in between. This CDR3 has 16 residues. CDR3 sequence: CASSLVGGRLNTEAFF. DNA for the CDR3: TGTGCCAGCAGCTTAGTAGGTGGCAGATTGAACACTGAAGCTTTCTTT.

The chain recombines TRBV29-1 with TRBJ1-2; D is unclear. Trimming left V 3 bases short and J 4 bases short, with 9 bases between. Germline CDR1 SQVTM, CDR2 ANQGSEA. The CDR3 is 12 residues long. In DNA form, the CDR3 reads TGCAGCGTTGAGGCCAGTACCTATGGCTACACCTTC. It specifies CSVEASTYGYTF.

The V and J genes are TRBV6-5 and TRBJ1-5; D is uncertain. Trimming removed 0 bases at V and 7 bases at J, with 7 bases between. The CDR3 is 13 residues long. Germline assignment: CDR1 MNHEY and CDR2 SVGAGI. In DNA, the CDR3 is TGTGCCAGCAGTTACTCGGGTTGGCAGCCCCAGCATTTT. This codes for CASSYSGWQPQHF.

The sample holds many counts of this clonotype. The rearrangement links TRBV19 to TRBJ1-5; TRBD1 matches 7 bases. There are 17 residues in the CDR3. Germline CDR1 reads LNHDA; CDR2 reads SQIVND (reference sequence). J gave up 4 bases and V 0 bases, and 9 bases lay outside the gene matches. The CDR3 DNA follows: TGTGCCAGTAGTATAGACTCACAGGGGTTATCAAATCAGCCCCAGCATTTT. This translates into CASSIDSQGLSNQPQHF.

This clonotype came up many times. CDR3 bases: TGCAGTGCTAGCGTGGGGGTTGAGGAGCAGTACTTC. As protein: CSASVGVEEQYF. The genes are TRBV20-1 and TRBJ2-7, with D perhaps matching TRBD1 or TRBD2 (5 bases each). This CDR3 contains 12 residues. Germline values: CDR1 DFQATT, CDR2 SNEGSKA (reference sequence). V lost 3 bases and J 7 bases, leaving 13 bases between the germline ends.

Many counts were recorded for this clonotype. V usage is TRBV9 and J usage is TRBJ2-2; no firm D call. The CDR3 has 12 amino acids. V shed 5 bases and J shed 5 bases, with 7 bases lying between them. CDR1 and CDR2 from the germline V gene are SGDLS and YYNGEE. In DNA, the CDR3 is TGTGCCAGCAGTGTCGGAACCGGGGAGCTGTTTTTT. Its translation is CASSVGTGELFF. Using reference TRBV9 and TRBJ2-2 for the parts outside the CDR3, the full variable domain is DSGVTQTPKHLITATGQRVTLRCSPRSGDLSVYWYQQSLDQGLQFLIQYYNGEERAKGNILERFSAQQFPDLHSELNLSSLELGDSALYFCASSVGTGELFFGEGSRLTVL.

At least ten counts were recorded for this clonotype. This chain links TRBV24-1 with TRBJ2-5; D remains unclear. The CDR3 contains 12 residues. Trimming took 3 bases from V and 0 from J, leaving 1 base between them. Germline V gene lookup returns CDR1 KGHDR and CDR2 SFDVKD. As DNA, the CDR3 is TGTGCCACCAGTGATGACCAAGAGACCCAGTACTTC. It yields the protein CATSDDQETQYF.

This clonotype occurred many times. The chain has TRBV5-8 and TRBJ1-3, with no clear D. CDR3 length: 14 amino acids. Trimming took off 2 bases at V and 6 bases at J, with 12 bases between the two ends. Germline V CDR1 and CDR2: SGHTS, YDEGEE. The CDR3 region is CASSFDVQANTIYF. The CDR3 region has the DNA TGTGCCAGCAGCTTTGATGTCCAGGCAAACACCATATATTTT. Full variable domain (remainder filled in from reference TRBV5-8 and TRBJ1-3): EAGVTQSPTHLIKTRGQQATLRCSPISGHTSVYWYQQALGLGLQFLLWYDEGEERNRGNFPPRFSGRQFPNYSSELNVNALELEDSALYLCASSFDVQANTIYFGEGSWLTVV.

This clonotype was picked up one time. The chain carries TRBV10-3 and TRBJ1-2; 9 positions agree with TRBD1. Trimming at V came to 6 bases and at J to 5 bases, leaving 7 bases not matched to a gene. This CDR3 spans 14 amino acids. Germline V gene lookup returns CDR1 ENHRY and CDR2 SYGVKD. CDR3 bases: TGTGCCATCAGACCCGGGACAGGGCCATATGGCTACACCTTC. Translation: CAIRPGTGPYGYTF.

This clonotype has only a few counts. The CDR3 here is CASSRLTGQTQYF. The CDR3 DNA reads TGTGCCAGCAGCCGCCTTACTGGACAGACCCAGTACTTC. The chain recombines TRBV7-9 with TRBJ2-5; no clear D. Germline CDR1 SEHNR, CDR2 FQNEAQ (reference sequence). Trimming took 5 bases from V and 6 from J, leaving 13 bases between them. This CDR3 comprises 13 residues.

For this clonotype: A clone one base away is much larger, so this may be a read error. The chain uses TRBV10-3 and TRBJ1-6, with D unresolved. The CDR3 runs to 11 residues. Germline V gene sequence: CDR1 ENHRY, CDR2 SYGVKD. Trimming took off 5 bases at V and 16 bases at J, with 12 bases between the two ends. Here the CDR3 DNA reads TGTGCCATCAGTTACGGCCGTTCACTCCACTTT. Residues: CAISYGRSLHF.

Concerning this clonotype: The germline gene is not matched at one end of the junction; a read error may be the cause. CDR3 amino acids: CASSGQPGDSNQPQHF. Here the CDR3 DNA reads TGTGCCAGCAGTGGACAGCCAGGTGACAGCAATCAGCCCCAGCATTTT. This rearrangement joins TRBV10-2 to TRBJ1-5, with D possibly matching TRBD1 (6 bases). This CDR3 contains 16 residues. Germline V gives CDR1 WSHSY, CDR2 SAAADI.

The chain links TRBV4-1 to TRBJ1-3; 7 bases agree with TRBD1. The CDR3 totals 15 residues. Trimming cost V 4 bases and J 3 bases; bases outside gene matches: 6. Germline lookup yields CDR1 MGHRA and CDR2 YSYEKL. The CDR3 bases are TGCGCCAGCAGCCGCCTCCAGGGGGTTGGAAACACCATATATTTT. Its protein product is CASSRLQGVGNTIYF.